The next 19 T cell receptor beta chains were all read from a single sample in a study of T-cell reconstitution after alpha-beta-depleted transplantation in children. Unique molecular identifiers featured in how the TCRbeta library was prepared. MiXCR, run by TCRdb on the PCR reads, gives a single entry per CDR3 protein. The sample has under 70,000 distinct CDR3 sequences, roughly a tenth seen once; the top ten hold roughly 13%. The sample here was PBMCs, taken before TCRalphabeta/CD19-depleted stem cell transplant. Receptor source: a boy between 10 and 17 years old with acute myeloid leukemia, due to receive a stem cell transplant.

This clonotype was counted ten times or more. The CDR3 DNA is TGCGCCAGCAGCTTGGAGGCGGGGAGGGGGCAGTTTTCTGAGCAGTTCTTC. As protein: CASSLEAGRGQFSEQFF. The chain carries TRBV5-1 and TRBJ2-1, with D possibly called TRBD1 or TRBD2 (7 bases each). V lost 0 bases and J lost 9, with 22 bases in between. The CDR3 contains 17 residues. Germline values: CDR1 SGHRS, CDR2 YFSETQ.

This clonotype has ten or more counts. The chain recombines TRBV6-5 with TRBJ1-6; D gene ambiguous. The ends were cut back, 2 bases at V and 7 bases at J, with 12 bases in the middle. This CDR3 region has 15 residues. Looked up from germline, CDR1 is MNHEY and CDR2 is SVGAGI. CDR3 bases: TGTGCCAGCAGTTACGGTGGAGCCAAAAATTCACCCCTCCACTTT. Translation: CASSYGGAKNSPLHF.

The chain is built from TRBV20-1 and TRBJ2-6, with 8 positions matching TRBD1. Germline-derived CDR1 and CDR2 are DFQATT and SNEGSKA (reference sequence). CDR3 length: 18 amino acids. Losses at the gene ends were 8 bases for V and 3 bases for J; bases not matched to a gene: 18. The CDR3 bases are TGCAGTACGCTACCTAATGTGGCAGGGGGCTTTGGGGCCAACGTCCTGACTTTC. Translating gives CSTLPNVAGGFGANVLTF.

This clonotype was seen ten or more times. This chain connects TRBV12-3 or TRBV12-4 to TRBJ1-2; perhaps TRBD1 as D (6 bases). CDR3 length equals 14 residues. The V and J ends lost 7 bases and 3 bases respectively, with 15 bases between them. The CDR3 protein is CASKPPGVHYGYTF. CDR3 DNA sequence: TGTGCCAGCAAACCACCAGGGGTCCACTATGGCTACACCTTC.

DNA for the CDR3: TGCAGCGTCGACCAGCGGGAGGGGGCAGATACGCAGTATTTT. This encodes CSVDQREGADTQYF. The chain recombines TRBV29-1 with TRBJ2-3, with 10 nucleotides matching TRBD2. The CDR3 has 14 residues. With V trimmed by 6 bases and J by 4 bases, 7 bases remained unmatched. The V gene's germline CDR1 is SQVTM and CDR2 ANQGSEA.

This clonotype was detected many times. The V and J genes are TRBV29-1 and TRBJ2-3; TRBD2 aligns across 7 bases. Germline assignment: CDR1 SQVTM and CDR2 ANQGSEA. V gave up 4 bases and J gave up 8 bases; unmatched junction bases: 3. CDR3 length: 11 residues. Here the CDR3 DNA reads TGCAGCGTTGGGGAGGGGCTTACGCAGTATTTT. It codes for CSVGEGLTQYF.

In this sample, this clonotype turned up many times. J is TRBJ1-2 and V is TRBV20-1; tentative D call: TRBD1 (5 bases). The CDR3 runs to 12 residues. Deletions cut 1 base from V and 3 bases from J, with 6 bases between. Germline loops: CDR1 DFQATT, CDR2 SNEGSKA (reference sequence). CDR3 amino acids: CSARGGYYGYTF. CDR3 sequence (DNA): TGCAGTGCTAGAGGGGGCTACTATGGCTACACCTTC.

In this sample, this clonotype turned up a few times. The chain joins TRBV29-1 to TRBJ1-1; D is undetermined. Germline assignment: CDR1 SQVTM and CDR2 ANQGSEA. V lost 5 bases to trimming and J lost 8 bases, with 9 bases between them. The CDR3 is 10 amino acids. The CDR3 sequence: CSVFNREAFF. As DNA, the CDR3 is TGCAGCGTTTTTAATAGAGAAGCTTTCTTT.

This clonotype was observed at least ten times. The gene calls are TRBV12-3 or TRBV12-4 and TRBJ2-5; 12 bases line up with TRBD1. The CDR3 covers 13 residues. J was trimmed by 5 bases and V by 8 bases; bases with no gene match: 3. The CDR3 coding sequence is TGTGCCAGCGGGACAGGGGGCGGGGAGACCCAGTACTTC. This encodes CASGTGGGETQYF.

This clonotype occurred many times. V usage is TRBV20-1 and J usage is TRBJ1-1; D unresolved. The CDR3 is 12 amino acids. The V gene lost 7 bases and the J gene lost 5 bases, with 14 bases spanning the gap. CDR1 is DFQATT, CDR2 SNEGSKA, per germline (reference sequence). CDR3 bases: TGCAGTGGAGGGAGGTCGAGGACTGAAGCTTTCTTT. This gives the protein CSGGRSRTEAFF.

This clonotype showed up many times. The chain is built from TRBV6-5 and TRBJ1-1, with D unclear. Germline V gives CDR1 MNHEY, CDR2 SVGAGI. This CDR3 spans 11 amino acids. The V and J ends lost 6 bases and 8 bases respectively, with 10 bases between them. CDR3 in amino acids: CASRRDEEAFF. The CDR3 DNA follows: TGTGCCAGCAGACGCGACGAAGAAGCTTTCTTT.

This clonotype was seen repeatedly, ten times or more. The chain links TRBV29-1 to TRBJ2-2; D is unresolved. Trimming removed 4 bases at V and 0 bases at J, with 3 bases between. The CDR3 covers 12 residues. Germline CDR1 is SQVTM and CDR2 is ANQGSEA. The CDR3 DNA sequence: TGCAGCGTTGGGGCGAACACCGGGGAGCTGTTTTTT. Protein sequence: CSVGANTGELFF.

This clonotype has a count of ten or more. The J gene is TRBJ2-7, the V gene TRBV7-2; unclear D gene. Germline CDR1 is SGHTA and CDR2 is FQGNSA. V lost 1 base and J lost 5, with 12 bases in between. This CDR3 has 14 residues. Here the CDR3 reads CASSLGGRADEQYF. CDR3 coding DNA: TGTGCCAGCAGCTTAGGGGGTAGGGCGGACGAGCAGTACTTC.

This clonotype was detected ten times or more. The chain joins TRBV10-3 to TRBJ2-6, with D tentatively TRBD1 (5 bases). Deletions cut 11 bases from V and 6 bases from J, with 11 bases between. The CDR3 extends over 12 amino acids. The germline CDR1 and CDR2 sequences are ENHRY and SYGVKD. CDR3 region: CALGHPANVLTF. DNA of the CDR3: TGTGCCTTAGGACATCCGGCCAACGTCCTGACTTTC.

The CDR3 bases are TGCAGCGTTGTAGAGGGGGCCTTTTTTGAGACCCAGTACTTC. Protein: CSVVEGAFFETQYF. The chain links TRBV29-1 to TRBJ2-5; 7 bases agree with TRBD1. The CDR3 sequence is 14 residues long. V shed 4 bases and J 5 bases; nucleotides not matched to a gene: 10. CDR1 and CDR2 (germline): SQVTM, ANQGSEA.

This clonotype rates as medium-sized (0.01 to 0.1%). J is TRBJ1-1 and V is TRBV20-1; no clear D. Looked up from germline, CDR1 is DFQATT and CDR2 is SNEGSKA (reference sequence). CDR3 length equals 14 residues. Trimming stripped 0 bases from V and 0 bases from J, with 8 bases between. DNA for the CDR3: TGCAGTGCTAGAGAAAGGGAAGTGAACACTGAAGCTTTCTTT. Translation gives CSAREREVNTEAFF.

In this sample, this clonotype turned up many times. The chain employs TRBV7-9 and TRBJ2-2; no reliable D call. The CDR3 consists of 12 residues. V lost 3 bases and J lost 7, with 6 bases in between. Germline V gene data show CDR1 as SEHNR and CDR2 as FQNEAQ (reference sequence). The CDR3 nucleotides read TGTGCCAGCAGCTTCGGTAACGGGGAGCTGTTTTTT. Translation gives CASSFGNGELFF.

Note on this clonotype: This clone may be a read error of a much larger clone one base away. The chain combines TRBV29-1 with TRBJ1-2; perhaps TRBD1 as D (5 bases). The CDR3 sequence is 12 residues long. In germline, CDR1 is SQVTM, CDR2 ANQGSEA. Trimming stripped 7 bases from V and 5 bases from J, with 14 bases between. The CDR3 loop is CSAQQAAYGYTF. In nucleotides, the CDR3 is TGCAGCGCTCAACAGGCGGCTTATGGCTACACCTTC.

The chain joins TRBV20-1 to TRBJ1-5, with D possibly matching TRBD1 (6 bases). V lost 4 bases and J lost 4, with 20 bases in between. Germline V gene lookup returns CDR1 DFQATT and CDR2 SNEGSKA (reference sequence). This CDR3 spans 16 amino acids. In DNA form, the CDR3 reads TGCAGTGCTACGGAGCCCGGGACATTCTTAAATCAGCCCCAGCATTTT. It is translated as CSATEPGTFLNQPQHF.